These 18 T cell receptor beta chains were all obtained from the same sample, sequenced in a study of blood T cell repertoires in COVID-19. Generated by immunoSEQ multiplex PCR, the TCRdb table keeps only in-frame clones and is missing some. Of some 95,000 clones listed, about 80% are singletons. Sequencing was done on a sample of peripheral blood. The source is a man aged 65 to 85 with acute or convalescent COVID-19.

The CDR3 DNA reads TGTGCCAGCAGCTTACAGGGGGCGGAAGCTTTCTTT. Amino acids: CASSLQGAEAFF. V gene TRBV11-1 combines with J gene TRBJ1-1, with 8 nucleotides matching TRBD1. The CDR3 totals 12 residues. Germline-derived CDR1 and CDR2 are SGHAT and FQDESV (reference sequence). V was clipped by 2 bases and J by 8 bases; unmatched bases: 1.

The chain couples TRBV29-1 to TRBJ2-4, with TRBD1 matching over 9 bases. The length of the CDR3 is 14 residues. Germline V gene lookup returns CDR1 SQVTM and CDR2 ANQGSEA. The ends lost 5 bases at V and 6 bases at J; junction bases unmatched: 8. The chain's CDR3 is CSVLIDRGTNIQYF. The CDR3 nucleotides are TGCAGCGTTCTGATAGACAGGGGGACAAACATTCAGTACTTC.

The rearrangement links TRBV5-1 to TRBJ1-2, with TRBD1 identical over 9 bases. The J segment lost 8 bases and the V segment lost 3 bases, leaving 5 bases of the junction unmatched. The CDR3 covers 13 residues. From germline, CDR1 is SGHRS and CDR2 YFSETQ. The CDR3 nucleotides read TGCGCCAGCAGCTCCGGACAGGGGCACGGCTACACCTTC. Amino acid sequence: CASSSGQGHGYTF. Looking up the rest from reference TRBV5-1 and TRBJ1-2 gives the full variable domain: KAGVTQTPRYLIKTRGQQVTLSCSPISGHRSVSWYQQTPGQGLQFLFEYFSETQRNKGNFPGRFSGRQFSNSRSEMNVSTLELGDSALYLCASSSGQGHGYTFGSGTRLTVV.

The J gene is TRBJ2-1, the V gene TRBV27, with D perhaps matching TRBD1 (5 bases). Trimming removed 5 bases from V and 4 bases from J, with 21 bases in between. Germline V gene lookup returns CDR1 MNHEY and CDR2 SMNVEV (reference sequence). The CDR3 extends over 17 amino acids. The CDR3 DNA reads TGTGCCAGCAGTCCGCCCCTGGGGCTAAAGAATTACAATGAGCAGTTCTTC. Translation gives CASSPPLGLKNYNEQFF.

This chain uses TRBV28 with TRBJ2-1, with 13 nucleotides matching TRBD2. Trimming at V came to 8 bases and at J to 6 bases, leaving 4 bases not matched to a gene. The germline gives CDR1 MDHEN, CDR2 SYDVKM. The CDR3 has 14 residues. In nucleotides, the CDR3 is TGTGCCAGCGGCACTAGCGGGAGGGTCAATGAGCAGTTCTTC. This codes for CASGTSGRVNEQFF.

V is TRBV24-1 and J is TRBJ2-1; D is unresolved. The CDR3 totals 18 residues. The ends were cut back, 4 bases at V and 0 bases at J, with 18 bases in the middle. Per the germline V gene, CDR1 is KGHDR and CDR2 is SFDVKD. CDR3 coding DNA: TGTGCCACCAGTGACAAACCCCCTCGGGTCAGCTCCTACAATGAGCAGTTCTTC. Protein: CATSDKPPRVSSYNEQFF.

This clone was counted between two and nine times. This chain connects TRBV15 to TRBJ1-5; no firm D call. Per the germline V gene, CDR1 is LNHNV and CDR2 is YYDKDF (reference sequence). The CDR3 has 13 residues. The germline V and J ends were trimmed by 5 bases and 0 bases, with 5 bases remaining between them. The CDR3 loop reads CATSWASNQPQHF. The DNA of the CDR3 is TGTGCCACCAGCTGGGCTAGCAATCAGCCCCAGCATTTT. The full variable domain, completed using reference TRBV15 and TRBJ1-5, is DAMVIQNPRYQVTQFGKPVTLSCSQTLNHNVMYWYQQKSSQAPKLLFHYYDKDFNNEADTPDNFQSRRPNTSFCFLDIRSPGLGDTAMYLCATSWASNQPQHFGDGTRLSIL.

This chain connects TRBV5-4 to TRBJ2-7, with 14 bases fitting TRBD2. The V gene end was trimmed by 0 bases and the J gene end by 4 bases; junction bases not matched to a gene: 6. The CDR3 is 17 amino acids. Germline CDR1 is SGHNT and CDR2 is YYREEE (reference sequence). This CDR3 is CASSLAAGLAGVYEQYF. The CDR3, as DNA: TGTGCCAGCAGCTTGGCGGCGGGACTAGCGGGAGTATACGAGCAGTACTTC.

This rearrangement joins TRBV3-1 (or the pseudogene TRBV3-2) to TRBJ2-3; 7 bases map to TRBD1. Germline CDR1 LGHDT, CDR2 YNNKEL (reference sequence). This CDR3 has 16 amino acids. The J segment lost 2 bases and the V segment lost 4 bases, leaving 9 bases of the junction unmatched. Here the CDR3 reads CASSPPLQGPTDTQYF. In DNA, the CDR3 is TGTGCCAGCAGCCCCCCCTTACAGGGGCCCACAGATACGCAGTATTTT.

V and J are TRBV2 and TRBJ1-5; D not resolved. This CDR3 comprises 16 residues. V dropped 1 base and J dropped 1 base, with 11 bases sitting between them. Germline lookup yields CDR1 SNHLY and CDR2 FYNNEI. CDR3 bases: TGTGCCAGCAGTGAAGACGGCAGGAAAAGCAATCAGCCCCAGCATTTT. Translated: CASSEDGRKSNQPQHF.

About this clone itself: The sample has other DNA sequences that encode this CDR3 too. The gene calls are TRBV5-1 and TRBJ2-1; 7 bases match TRBD2. The CDR3 extends over 15 amino acids. After removal of 0 bases from V and 1 base from J, the junction contained 1 base not matched to a gene. Germline loops: CDR1 SGHRS, CDR2 YFSETQ. The CDR3 nucleotides read TGCGCCAGCAGCTTGGAGGGAGGGTCCTACAATGAGCAGTTCTTC. As protein: CASSLEGGSYNEQFF.

The chain carries TRBV19 and TRBJ1-1, with TRBD1 identical over 7 bases. CDR1 and CDR2 (germline): LNHDA, SQIVND (reference sequence). This CDR3 is built from 13 residues. Trimming at V came to 7 bases and at J to 0 bases, leaving 2 bases not matched to a gene. CDR3 residues: CASMGQLNTEAFF. As DNA, the CDR3 is TGTGCCAGTATGGGACAGCTGAACACTGAAGCTTTCTTT.

This clone was counted a few times. The gene calls are TRBV19 and TRBJ2-1, with 9 bases identical to TRBD2. Trimming at V came to 5 bases and at J to 5 bases, leaving 4 bases not matched to a gene. The CDR3 spans 14 residues. Germline CDR1 reads LNHDA; CDR2 reads SQIVND (reference sequence). CDR3 bases: TGTGCCAGTAGTCCCGGACTAGCGCACAATGAGCAGTTCTTC. Amino acids: CASSPGLAHNEQFF. Filled out from reference TRBV19 and TRBJ2-1, the complete variable domain reads DGGITQSPKYLFRKEGQNVTLSCEQNLNHDAMYWYRQDPGQGLRLIYYSQIVNDFQKGDIAEGYSVSREKKESFPLTVTSAQKNPTAFYLCASSPGLAHNEQFFGPGTRLTVL.

V and J are TRBV6-6 and TRBJ1-5, with 9 bases lining up with TRBD1. The germline V gene has CDR1 MNHNY and CDR2 SVGAGI (reference sequence). This CDR3 has 15 amino acids. V gave up 6 bases and J gave up 1 base; unmatched junction bases: 4. In DNA, the CDR3 is TGTGCCAGCAGAGAACAGGGGGCGAGCAATCAGCCCCAGCATTTT. Its protein is CASREQGASNQPQHF.

CDR3 sequence: CASSVNDLTGELFF. The DNA for the CDR3 is TGTGCCAGCAGCGTAAACGACTTAACCGGGGAGCTGTTTTTT. The rearrangement uses TRBV9 and TRBJ2-2, with D unresolved. V dropped 1 base and J dropped 5 bases, with 9 bases sitting between them. Germline loops: CDR1 SGDLS, CDR2 YYNGEE. The CDR3 sequence is 14 residues long.

V gene TRBV5-4 combines with J gene TRBJ2-1, with TRBD2 identical over 12 bases. The V gene end was trimmed by 3 bases and the J gene end by 7 bases; junction bases not matched to a gene: 8. This CDR3 contains 16 residues. Germline values: CDR1 SGHNT, CDR2 YYREEE (reference sequence). Written as DNA, the CDR3 is TGTGCCAGCAGCTCCGAGGGACTAGCGGGCGCTAATGAGCAGTTCTTC. This sequence encodes CASSSEGLAGANEQFF.

This chain joins TRBV11-2 and TRBJ1-1; perhaps TRBD1 as D (5 bases). Germline loops: CDR1 SGHAT, CDR2 FQNNGV. The CDR3 extends over 15 amino acids. Trimming stripped 1 base from V and 1 base from J, with 10 bases between. The CDR3 loop reads CASSLGARANTEAFF. CDR3 bases: TGTGCCAGCAGCTTAGGGGCCAGGGCGAACACTGAAGCTTTCTTT.

This clone turned up a few times. The V and J genes are TRBV6-5 and TRBJ2-1, with 10 bases lining up with TRBD1. The CDR3 extends over 14 amino acids. Germline V gives CDR1 MNHEY, CDR2 SVGAGI. Trimming at V came to 1 base and at J to 9 bases, leaving 3 bases not matched to a gene. The DNA of the CDR3 is TGTGCCAGCAGTTACTTGGACAGGGGGAGTGAGCAGTTCTTC. This gives the protein CASSYLDRGSEQFF.